The 30 T cell receptor beta chains given below trace back to one sample, sequenced in a study of cytomegalovirus exposure and HLA in healthy donors. Researchers ran the PCR with 60 Vbeta and 13 Jbeta primers. Measured with immunoSEQ multiplex PCR; TCRdb has only the in-frame clones, and not every one. The sample gives about 160,000 clones, 80% to 85% of which show up once; roughly 1.2% is in the top ten. The material sequenced was PBMCs. The origin of the receptors is a boy aged 2 to 10 in good health and CMV-seronegative.

V gene TRBV30 combines with J gene TRBJ2-2; TRBD2 matches 7 bases. Trimming removed 3 bases from V and 6 bases from J; junction bases left unmatched: 10. The CDR3 sequence is 15 residues long. Germline CDR1 GTSNPN, CDR2 SVGIG (reference sequence). This chain's CDR3 is CAWSPLAGEAGELFF. CDR3 sequence (DNA): TGTGCCTGGAGCCCACTGGCGGGAGAGGCCGGGGAGCTGTTTTTT.

The rearrangement uses TRBV29-1 and TRBJ2-2; TRBD1 aligns across 7 bases. Germline-derived CDR1 and CDR2 are SQVTM and ANQGSEA. V was clipped by 2 bases and J by 6 bases; unmatched bases: 0. CDR3 length: 12 amino acids. The CDR3 spells CSVETGAGELFF. The CDR3 DNA is TGCAGCGTTGAAACAGGGGCCGGGGAGCTGTTTTTT.

The V and J genes are TRBV14 and TRBJ1-1, with 10 bases fitting TRBD1. The J segment lost 4 bases and the V segment lost 5 bases, leaving 10 bases of the junction unmatched. Looked up from germline, CDR1 is SGHDN and CDR2 is FVKESK. CDR3 length: 16 amino acids. CDR3 in DNA: TGTGCCAGCAGCGTCCGACAGGGGGCGAGGGTCACTGAAGCTTTCTTT. Protein product: CASSVRQGARVTEAFF.

As concerns this clone: At one of its ends the junction is not consistent with the germline gene, which may arise from a read error. The chain is built from TRBV9 and TRBJ2-2; TRBD2 aligns across 7 bases. The CDR3 is 14 residues long. Germline V gives CDR1 SGDLS, CDR2 YYNGEE. CDR3 coding DNA: TGTGCCAGCAGGCTAGCGGCGAATACCGGGGAGCTGTTTTTT. Protein: CASRLAANTGELFF.

The chain has TRBV7-7 and TRBJ1-1; no firm D call. The V end was cut by 5 bases, the J end by 0 bases, with 13 bases between. The CDR3 contains 15 residues. Germline lookup yields CDR1 SSHAT and CDR2 FNYEAQ (reference sequence). The CDR3 nucleotides are TGTGCCAGCAGCCCGATCACAGCTATGAACACTGAAGCTTTCTTT. This codes for CASSPITAMNTEAFF.

V usage is TRBV28 and J usage is TRBJ1-5; no clear D. The V and J ends lost 3 bases and 3 bases respectively, with 9 bases between them. The V gene's germline CDR1 is MDHEN and CDR2 SYDVKM. This CDR3 region has 14 residues. In DNA, the CDR3 is TGTGCCAGCAGTTTTATGAGGGACAATCAGCCCCAGCATTTT. It yields the protein CASSFMRDNQPQHF.

The chain's CDR3 is CASSAPTGGQETQYF. CDR3 in DNA: TGTGCCAGCAGTGCCCCCACGGGGGGGCAAGAGACCCAGTACTTC. The V gene is TRBV28, the J gene TRBJ2-5; 8 bases match TRBD2. The CDR3 is 15 amino acids. Germline CDR1 and CDR2: MDHEN and SYDVKM. Trimming at V came to 5 bases and at J to 2 bases, leaving 7 bases not matched to a gene.

The CDR3 DNA reads as TGTGCCAGCAGCTTAGATCCGCGCGGGGGGGCTGACATTCAGTACTTC. It codes for CASSLDPRGGADIQYF. The rearrangement joins TRBV11-2 to TRBJ2-4; TRBD2 matches 9 bases. CDR3 length: 16 amino acids. Germline V lookup: CDR1 SGHAT, CDR2 FQNNGV. The J segment lost 8 bases and the V segment lost 0 bases, leaving 8 bases of the junction unmatched.

The J gene is TRBJ2-1, the V gene TRBV30, with TRBD2 identical over 7 bases. This CDR3 region has 13 residues. With V trimmed by 2 bases and J by 11 bases, 9 bases remained unmatched. Germline V lookup: CDR1 GTSNPN, CDR2 SVGIG (reference sequence). CDR3 amino acids: CAWSSYFGTKQFF. CDR3 DNA sequence: TGTGCCTGGAGTTCCTATTTCGGGACTAAGCAGTTCTTC.

This CDR3 is CASSLVVRGELFF. The CDR3 DNA sequence: TGTGCCAGCAGCTTAGTAGTTCGAGGGGAGCTGTTTTTT. The chain has TRBV11-2 and TRBJ2-2, with D unresolved. The CDR3 has 13 residues. CDR1 and CDR2 (germline): SGHAT, FQNNGV. V was trimmed by 1 base and J by 8 bases, leaving 8 bases between them.

The V gene is TRBV7-6, the J gene TRBJ2-7, with a tentative D call TRBD2 (5 bases). This CDR3 contains 14 residues. The germline V and J ends were trimmed by 4 bases and 2 bases, with 12 bases remaining between them. Germline assignment: CDR1 SGHVS and CDR2 FNYEAQ. This CDR3 is CASSSWGAPYEQYF. The CDR3 DNA sequence: TGTGCCAGCAGCTCCTGGGGAGCGCCCTACGAGCAGTACTTC.

This sequence joins TRBV5-4 and TRBJ1-1; D may be TRBD1 (5 bases). The CDR3 consists of 16 residues. V gave up 0 bases and J gave up 11 bases, with 23 bases separating them. Germline values: CDR1 SGHNT, CDR2 YYREEE (reference sequence). For the CDR3, the DNA is TGTGCCAGCAGCTTGGTCGGTGGCGGATCCGGGGGGGTGGCTTTCTTT. Translating gives CASSLVGGGSGGVAFF. The full variable domain, completed using reference TRBV5-4 and TRBJ1-1, is ETGVTQSPTHLIKTRGQQVTLRCSSQSGHNTVSWYQQALGQGPQFIFQYYREEENGRGNFPPRFSGLQFPNYSSELNVNALELDDSALYLCASSLVGGGSGGVAFFGQGTRLTVV.

The chain joins TRBV19 to TRBJ2-4; TRBD1 is a possible D gene (5 bases). Germline loops: CDR1 LNHDA, CDR2 SQIVND (reference sequence). Trimming stripped 6 bases from V and 7 bases from J, with 22 bases between. There are 16 residues in the CDR3. The CDR3 nucleotides read TGTGCCAGTAGCACTCTAACAGACAGCCATAGGAACATTCAGTACTTC. Its translation is CASSTLTDSHRNIQYF. The full variable domain, in which reference TRBV19 and TRBJ2-4 provide the parts outside the CDR3, is DGGITQSPKYLFRKEGQNVTLSCEQNLNHDAMYWYRQDPGQGLRLIYYSQIVNDFQKGDIAEGYSVSREKKESFPLTVTSAQKNPTAFYLCASSTLTDSHRNIQYFGAGTRLSVL.

This clone appeared once. V is TRBV6-1 and J is TRBJ1-4; D uncertain. V shed 0 bases and J shed 8 bases, with 7 bases lying between them. The CDR3 has 13 amino acids. Germline loops: CDR1 MNHNS, CDR2 SASEGT. In nucleotides, the CDR3 is TGTGCCAGCAGTGAAGCTGCCAGGGAAAAACTGTTTTTT. This sequence encodes CASSEAAREKLFF.

V usage is TRBV6-1 and J usage is TRBJ1-3; D ambiguous. With 3 bases removed from V and 3 bases from J, the gap between germline ends came to 12 bases. The CDR3 loop spans 15 amino acids. In germline, CDR1 is MNHNS, CDR2 SASEGT. The CDR3 here is CASSDLQAGGNTIYF. CDR3 in DNA: TGTGCCAGCAGTGATCTTCAGGCGGGTGGAAACACCATATATTTT.

This clone has just one count. The rearrangement uses TRBV15 and TRBJ1-2; maybe TRBD1 (6 bases). CDR1 and CDR2 (germline): LNHNV, YYDKDF (reference sequence). Trimming removed 3 bases from V and 6 bases from J, with 14 bases in between. This CDR3 has 14 residues. This CDR3 reads CATSRDKQGNGYTF. The CDR3 DNA is TGTGCCACCAGCAGGGACAAACAGGGAAATGGCTACACCTTC.

This chain joins TRBV7-2 and TRBJ2-3, with a possible D match to TRBD1 (5 bases). V lost 8 bases and J lost 0, with 15 bases in between. The germline CDR1 and CDR2 sequences are SGHTA and FQGNSA. CDR3 size: 15 residues. The CDR3 nucleotides read TGTGCCAGCGGTGGGCAGGGTACTAGCACAGATACGCAGTATTTT. Translating gives CASGGQGTSTDTQYF.

The sample holds one count of this clone. CDR3 nucleotide sequence: TGTGCCTGGAGGGGGAAGGGGGGGGCGGACAATCAGCCCCAGCATTTT. Amino acids: CAWRGKGGADNQPQHF. The gene calls are TRBV30 and TRBJ1-5; D might be TRBD1 (6 bases). This CDR3 region has 16 residues. With 3 bases removed from V and 3 bases from J, the gap between germline ends came to 18 bases. Germline loops: CDR1 GTSNPN, CDR2 SVGIG (reference sequence).

This chain uses TRBV13 with TRBJ2-5; D gene uncertain. The tail of the sequence fits TRBJ2-7 better, so the J call may be wrong. CDR1 and CDR2 from the germline V gene are PRHDT and FYEKMQ (reference sequence). The CDR3 spans 18 residues. The CDR3 region is CASSRPYRSGSSGYEQYF. DNA for the CDR3: TGTGCCAGCAGCAGGCCTTACCGATCAGGTTCCTCTGGCTACGAGCAGTACTTC.

V usage is TRBV6-5 and J usage is TRBJ1-2; 9 positions match TRBD1. The CDR3 spans 15 residues. V gave up 5 bases and J gave up 2 bases; unmatched junction bases: 6. The germline V gene encodes CDR1 MNHEY and CDR2 SVGAGI. CDR3 DNA sequence: TGTGCCAGCAGTACCGGGGGACAGGGAAACTATGGCTACACCTTC. Protein: CASSTGGQGNYGYTF.

The genes are TRBV2 and TRBJ1-5; TRBD1 is a possible D gene (6 bases). The germline gives CDR1 SNHLY, CDR2 FYNNEI. V dropped 8 bases and J dropped 4 bases, with 15 bases sitting between them. This CDR3 region has 14 residues. For the CDR3, the DNA is TGTGCCAGCCGTAAGGTTACAGGGAATCAGCCCCAGCATTTT. It is translated as CASRKVTGNQPQHF.

This sequence joins TRBV4-1 and TRBJ1-3, with no clear D. Trimming cost V 1 base and J 9 bases, with 13 bases left between them. The germline gives CDR1 MGHRA, CDR2 YSYEKL. This CDR3 has 14 residues. The CDR3 DNA follows: TGCGCCAGCAGCCAAGTAGGTGACGGAGGCACCATATATTTT. The encoded protein is CASSQVGDGGTIYF.

V gene TRBV19 combines with J gene TRBJ1-1; D possibly corresponds to TRBD1 (5 bases). The CDR3 has 15 residues. V gave up 3 bases and J gave up 1 base, with 12 bases separating them. CDR1 and CDR2 from the germline V gene are LNHDA and SQIVND (reference sequence). CDR3 DNA: TGTGCCAGTAGTATCCTCCGCGACAGGAACACTGAAGCTTTCTTT. Protein product: CASSILRDRNTEAFF.

The chain employs TRBV29-1 and TRBJ2-1; 11 bases are shared with TRBD2. The CDR3 sequence is 13 residues long. V was pared by 7 bases and J by 5 bases, with 4 bases of the junction left unmatched. Germline lookup yields CDR1 SQVTM and CDR2 ANQGSEA. As DNA, the CDR3 is TGCAGCGCCACGGGACTAGCGGACAATGAGCAGTTCTTC. It is translated as CSATGLADNEQFF.

The chain uses TRBV18 and TRBJ2-3; D not resolved. CDR1 KGHSH and CDR2 LQKENI come from the germline V gene. The CDR3 has 13 amino acids. The germline V and J ends were trimmed by 2 bases and 6 bases, with 9 bases remaining between them. The CDR3 region has the DNA TGTGCCAGCTCACCATTACCGGTGGATACGCAGTATTTT. Its protein product is CASSPLPVDTQYF.

V gene TRBV19 combines with J gene TRBJ1-1; TRBD1 might be the D (5 bases). Germline CDR1 reads LNHDA; CDR2 reads SQIVND (reference sequence). V gave up 6 bases and J gave up 1 base, with 9 bases separating them. The CDR3 length is 13 residues. The CDR3 DNA is TGTGCCAGTAGAACAGGCGGGAACACTGAAGCTTTCTTT. Translation gives CASRTGGNTEAFF.

V usage is TRBV4-2 and J usage is TRBJ2-3; 8 bases line up with TRBD2. With 3 bases clipped from V and 0 bases from J, the junction kept 5 bases outside the gene matches. Germline V gene sequence: CDR1 LGHNA, CDR2 YNFKEQ. This CDR3 has 16 residues. Written as DNA, the CDR3 is TGTGCCAGCAGCCAGGATAGCGGGACTAGCACAGATACGCAGTATTTT. It is translated as CASSQDSGTSTDTQYF.

The chain uses TRBV2 and TRBJ2-4, with 13 bases lining up with TRBD2. Germline CDR1 SNHLY, CDR2 FYNNEI. The CDR3 contains 14 residues. The V segment lost 8 bases and the J segment 8 bases; nucleotides outside the gene matches: 6. Here the CDR3 DNA reads TGTGCCAGCGGAGGGACTAGCGGGGAGGACATTCAGTACTTC. Translated, it gives CASGGTSGEDIQYF.

The chain links TRBV6-5 to TRBJ2-7; TRBD1 might be the D (5 bases). The CDR3 runs 14 residues. The ends were cut back, 0 bases at V and 2 bases at J, with 8 bases in the middle. Per the germline V gene, CDR1 is MNHEY and CDR2 is SVGAGI. Written as DNA, the CDR3 is TGTGCCAGCAGTTACTCCGACAGCCCCTACGAGCAGTACTTC. Encoded protein: CASSYSDSPYEQYF.

V gene TRBV6-1 combines with J gene TRBJ2-5; weak D call: TRBD2 (6 bases). The CDR3 has 15 amino acids. Germline V gene sequence: CDR1 MNHNS, CDR2 SASEGT. Deletions cut 9 bases from V and 1 base from J, with 18 bases between. CDR3 sequence reads: CASSKEGTPQETQYF. The DNA for the CDR3 is TGTGCCAGTTCCAAAGAAGGGACTCCCCAAGAGACCCAGTACTTC.